This TCR beta chain comes out of a study of blood T cell repertoires in COVID-19. Study overall: Acute-phase and convalescent COVID-19 samples originated in the United States, Italy and Spain. In each case, the material was cDNA or gDNA derived from T cells, B-cell-depleted T cells, or PBMCs.

The ends were cut back, 7 bases at V and 4 bases at J, with 10 bases in the middle. The CDR3 runs 12 residues. In the original analysis: Amplification from reference gene primers served as the basis for estimated nucleated cell counts. The assay was immunoSEQ multiplex PCR, and TCRdb's table has in-frame clones only and misses some. That table supplies the V and J calls and clone size; D and trimming were determined from the DNA. The sample consists of 100,000 to 150,000 clones, roughly 74% of them appearing once. The TCR sequence derives from a man in his sixties with acute or convalescent COVID-19. Input material: peripheral blood. The rearrangement joins TRBV12-3 or TRBV12-4 to TRBJ1-1, with D tentatively TRBD1 (6 bases). The CDR3 loop reads CASNTGFTEAFF. DNA for the CDR3: TGTGCCAGCAACACAGGGTTCACTGAAGCTTTCTTT.